This TCR beta chain was sequenced in a study of shared clonotypes between healthy human individuals (dated by TCRdb to 2020 to 2021). With regard to the full study: The cohort included three men and two women between 18 and 49 years of age. Between about 0.8 and 9.5 billion PBMCs per donor were obtained by leukapheresis. For each donor, CD4 naive and CD4 memory were each run on three plates, CD8 naive on two plates, and CD8 memory on one plate. To estimate repertoire size and how much clonotype sharing occurs between individuals, the study deeply sequenced the blood TCR repertoires of 4 to 6 healthy adults. To increase sequencing depth and limit assay-specific biases, different laboratories used diverse techniques to prepare libraries and sequence TCR repertoires. General findings and caveats noted by the study authors: Based on pairwise subsampling, the degree of clonotype sharing among donors was expected to be affected by sequencing depth. Larger estimated clonotype richness was generally found for naive subsets than for memory subsets. Sharing across a few donors was observed for roughly 5% of naive CD4, 3.5% of naive CD8, 2% to 2.5% of memory CD4, and roughly 0.4% of memory CD8 clonotypes. Sampling was restricted to blood, and TCR repertoires in tissue are likely to differ from TCR repertoires in blood. Even with the large sequencing depth, rarefaction of the sorted-subset datasets indicated that sequencing was incomplete. Compared with non-shared clonotypes, the clonotypes found in all four sorted-subset donors had higher generation probabilities. The genetic and exposure-history diversity represented was limited by the small number of donors.

CDR1 and CDR2, per the germline V gene, are MDHEN and SYDVKM. The CDR3 has 13 amino acids, counting the end cysteine and phenylalanine. Of all the DNA, just the CDR3 is kept, 39 bases in frame from base 1. The V and J ends are trimmed by 4 bases and 11 bases, leaving 17 bases between them. A remark on this clone: Its antigen is unknown. Base qualities are not at hand, and no much larger clone is one base apart.

Using the deep immunoSEQ assay, TCR CDR3 regions were amplified from genomic DNA by multiplex PCR. For each cell subset, the extracted genomic DNA was distributed evenly across all wells of several immunoSEQ 96-well plates, and each plate served as one replicate. For sorted subsets, approximately 210 ng genomic DNA, equal to 30,000 to 35,000 T cell genomes, was loaded into each replicate PCR. Purified libraries were quantified with a Qubit 3.0 fluorometer, sized on a Bioanalyzer 2100, and re-quantified with the KAPA Library Quantification kit. A separate single-read 150-cycle Illumina NextSeq 550 flow cell was used to sequence each immunoSEQ 96-well plate. In the paper's pipeline: The immunoSEQ output contained only junctional sequences without quality scores, so filtering could not match that applied to full-length reads. Sequences were annotated with PyIR, a Python wrapper for IgBLAST v1.9, using IMGT germline references to assign V/J genes and CDR3. Any read was removed if the V/J assignment was weak (E-value above 1e-6), the CDR3 was missing, or the read contained stop codons, out-of-frame junctions, or ambiguous translated residues. V3J clonotypes were defined as sequences sharing the same inferred V gene, J gene, and CDR3 amino acid sequence. To compute the percentage overlap between repertoires, the number of shared unique clonotypes was divided by the size of the smaller repertoire. Repertoire richness was assessed with RTK rarefaction, the Chao1 estimator, and Recon v2.1 estimates of unobserved clonotypes. Generation probabilities were computed with OLGA for all TCRbeta clonotypes obtained by the gDNA method from a handful of donors. In TCRdb, the immuneACCESS table is reduced to in-frame sequences with V and J assigned. These tables do not hold every clone; where another copy was compared, an unresolved V gene accounts for under half, and the others remain unexplained. The V and J calls and clone size come from that table; D and trimming were worked out from the DNA. The sample table contains about 690,000 clones; only one count was recorded for less than 95% of them. Together, the top ten hold 34% of the sample.

Donors were healthy HIV-negative adults with no recently reported acute infections or vaccinations. Every donor was a Caucasian adult residing in Nashville, Tennessee, USA. CD8 memory samples were composed of magnetically selected CD45RO+ cells combined with CCR7-negative CD45RA+ effector memory (TemRA) cells. Blood was collected by leukapheresis, and PBMCs were isolated by Ficoll-Histopaque density gradient centrifugation and then cryopreserved in liquid nitrogen vapor phase. Analytical flow cytometry was used to check the purity and quantity of each magnetically sorted T cell population. From each sorted fraction, genomic DNA was isolated and quantified by UV absorbance on a Nanodrop 2000c.

The receptor was isolated from a man aged 18 to 35 in good health. Some clones in this sample may be carry-over from other donors' samples. The receptor chain draws on TRBV28 and TRBJ1-1; the D gene remains uncertain. The specimen was memory CD8+ T cells from PBMCs. The meaning of the sample's cell subset or site label: CD45RO+ cells pooled with CCR7-negative TemRA cells. This receptor carries the CDR3 CASSSPPGIDAFF. The nucleotides are TGTGCCAGCAGTTCCCCCCCCGGGATTGATGCTTTCTTT. Supplemented by the reference TRBV28 and TRBJ1-1 proteins around the CDR3, the complete variable domain is DVKVTQSSRYLVKRTGEKVFLECVQDMDHENMFWYRQDPGLGLRLIYFSYDVKMKEKGDIPEGYSVSREKKERFSLILESASTNQTSMYLCASSSPPGIDAFFGQGTRLTVV.